The clone carrying this TCR beta chain was found many times. The data are from a study of T cells in Graves' hyperthyroidism and ophthalmopathy. Amplification of TCR beta CDR3 regions was performed using RNA transcripts as template. The study used the HTBI primer set for a first-round RT-PCR of the TCR CDR3. One entry per CDR3 protein results from TCRdb running MiXCR on the multiplex PCR reads. The table has about 500,000 distinct CDR3 sequences, 15% to 20% seen once. Trimming cost V 4 bases and J 5 bases; bases outside gene matches: 11. The CDR3 is 14 residues long. Germline lookup yields CDR1 GTSNPN and CDR2 SVGIG (reference sequence).

This clonotype was obtained from a woman aged 25 to 39 with Graves' ophthalmopathy. The gene calls are TRBV30 and TRBJ2-7; 7 bases are a match to TRBD1. The sample was blood. The CDR3 here is CAWNPGTAPDEQYF. The CDR3 DNA is TGTGCCTGGAATCCCGGGACAGCACCTGACGAGCAGTACTTC.